These T cell receptor beta chains were read from a single sample in a study of control samples from healthy donors and cancer patients. The protocol was immunoSEQ multiplex PCR, while the TCRdb copy is restricted to in-frame clones and leaves out a portion. The data show around 200,000 clones, around 93% seen once. Material for sequencing was blood. These receptors came from a man younger than 35 in good health. Both conserved end residues are part of each CDR3. D genes are given only for firm matches. Where a row states a size, it is once, few, many or the class of an expanded clone; other rows omit it.

TRBV5-1	.	.	TRBJ2-7	CASSYITGSSYEQYF	TGCGCCAGCAGCTATATAACAGGAAGCTCCTACGAGCAGTACTTC
TRBV5-1	once	.	TRBJ2-1	CASSLTTVYNEQFF	TGCGCCAGCAGCTTGACAACGGTCTACAATGAGCAGTTCTTC
TRBV6-5	.	.	TRBJ2-7	CASSYSAFYEQYF	TGTGCCAGCAGTTACTCGGCCTTTTACGAGCAGTACTTC
TRBV18	once	.	TRBJ1-1	CASSPRKGNTEAFF	TGTGCCAGCTCACCACGGAAGGGGAACACTGAAGCTTTCTTT
TRBV7-9	.	.	TRBJ1-1	CASSLLPSVSAEAFF	TGTGCCAGCAGCTTATTGCCCTCAGTATCCGCTGAAGCTTTCTTT
TRBV21-1	.	.	TRBJ2-3	CASSSERGGKSDTQYF	TGTGCCAGCAGCTCGGAGCGGGGGGGCAAGTCGGATACGCAGTATTTT
TRBV3-1/TRBV3-2	.	.	TRBJ2-7	CASSPKTGFSYEQYF	TGTGCCAGCAGCCCCAAGACAGGTTTCTCCTACGAGCAGTACTTC
TRBV6-5	.	TRBD1	TRBJ1-1	CASSRTGTTEAFF	TGTGCCAGCAGCCGGACAGGGACTACTGAAGCTTTCTTT
TRBV6-7	once	.	TRBJ2-7	CASSYSSVGAPTYEQYF	TGTGCCAGCAGTTACTCGTCCGTTGGGGCCCCCACCTACGAGCAGTACTTC
TRBV30	few	.	TRBJ1-2	CAESSWGANYGYTF	TGTGCCGAATCCTCATGGGGTGCTAACTATGGCTACACCTTC
TRBV19	.	TRBD2	TRBJ2-1	CASNERGGMNYNEQFF	TGTGCCAGTAATGAGCGGGGGGGCATGAATTACAATGAGCAGTTCTTC
TRBV10-3	.	.	TRBJ2-3	CAISEQGWGTDTQYF	TGTGCCATCAGTGAACAGGGATGGGGAACAGATACGCAGTATTTT